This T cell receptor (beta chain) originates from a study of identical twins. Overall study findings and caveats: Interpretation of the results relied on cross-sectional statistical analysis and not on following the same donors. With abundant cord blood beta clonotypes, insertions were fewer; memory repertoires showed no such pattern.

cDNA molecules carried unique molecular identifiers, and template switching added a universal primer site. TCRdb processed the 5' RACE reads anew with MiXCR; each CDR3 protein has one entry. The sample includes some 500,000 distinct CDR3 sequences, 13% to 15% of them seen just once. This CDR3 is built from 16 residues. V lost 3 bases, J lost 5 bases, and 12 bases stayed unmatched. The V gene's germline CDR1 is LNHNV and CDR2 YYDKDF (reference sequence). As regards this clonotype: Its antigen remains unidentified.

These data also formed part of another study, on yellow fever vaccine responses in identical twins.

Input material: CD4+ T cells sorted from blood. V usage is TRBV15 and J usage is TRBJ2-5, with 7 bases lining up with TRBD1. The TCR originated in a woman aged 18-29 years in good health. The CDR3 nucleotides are TGTGCCACCAGCAGCTGGGGACAGACCCTGGGGGAGACCCAGTACTTC. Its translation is CATSSWGQTLGETQYF.